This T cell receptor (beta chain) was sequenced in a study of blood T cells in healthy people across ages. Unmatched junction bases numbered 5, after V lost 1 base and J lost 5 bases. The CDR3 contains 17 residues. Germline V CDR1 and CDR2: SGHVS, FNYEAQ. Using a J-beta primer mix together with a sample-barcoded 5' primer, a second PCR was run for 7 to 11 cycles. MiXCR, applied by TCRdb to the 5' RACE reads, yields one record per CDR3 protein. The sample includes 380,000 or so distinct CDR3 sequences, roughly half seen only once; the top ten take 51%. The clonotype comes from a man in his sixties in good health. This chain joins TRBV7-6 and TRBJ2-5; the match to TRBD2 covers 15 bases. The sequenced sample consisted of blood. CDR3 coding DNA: TGTGCCAGCAGCTTAGTGGGACTAGCGGGAGGAGGGGAGACCCAGTACTTC. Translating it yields CASSLVGLAGGGETQYF.